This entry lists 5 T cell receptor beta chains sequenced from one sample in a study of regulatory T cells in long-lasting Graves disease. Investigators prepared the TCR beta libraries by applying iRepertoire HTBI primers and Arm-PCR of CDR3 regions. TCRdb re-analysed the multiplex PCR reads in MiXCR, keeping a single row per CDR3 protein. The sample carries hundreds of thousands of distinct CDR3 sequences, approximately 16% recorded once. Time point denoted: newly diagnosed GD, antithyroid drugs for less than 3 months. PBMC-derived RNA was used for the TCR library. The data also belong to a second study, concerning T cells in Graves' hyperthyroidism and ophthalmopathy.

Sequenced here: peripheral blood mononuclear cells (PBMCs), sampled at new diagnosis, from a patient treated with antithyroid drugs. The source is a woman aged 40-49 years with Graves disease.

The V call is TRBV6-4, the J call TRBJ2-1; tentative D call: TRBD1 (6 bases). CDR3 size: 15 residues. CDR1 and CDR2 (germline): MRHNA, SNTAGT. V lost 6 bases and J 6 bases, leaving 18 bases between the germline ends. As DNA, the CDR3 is TGTGCCAGCAGCCTCAGAGGGGGAGAAGGCAATGAGCAGTTCTTC. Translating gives CASSLRGGEGNEQFF.

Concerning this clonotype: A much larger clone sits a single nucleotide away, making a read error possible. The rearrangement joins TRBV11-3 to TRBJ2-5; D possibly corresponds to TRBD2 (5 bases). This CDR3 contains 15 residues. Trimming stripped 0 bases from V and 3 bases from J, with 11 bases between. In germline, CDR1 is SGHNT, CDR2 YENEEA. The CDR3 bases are TGTGCCAGCAGCTTAGATCTCGAGGGAGAAGAGACCCAGTACTTC. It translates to CASSLDLEGEETQYF.

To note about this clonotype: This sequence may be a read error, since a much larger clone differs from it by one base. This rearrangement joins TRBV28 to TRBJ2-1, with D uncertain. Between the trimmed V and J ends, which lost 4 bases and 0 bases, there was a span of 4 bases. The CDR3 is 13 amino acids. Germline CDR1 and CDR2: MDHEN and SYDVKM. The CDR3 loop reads CASSWSSYNEQFF. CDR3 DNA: TGTGCCAGCAGTTGGAGCTCCTACAATGAGCAGTTCTTC.

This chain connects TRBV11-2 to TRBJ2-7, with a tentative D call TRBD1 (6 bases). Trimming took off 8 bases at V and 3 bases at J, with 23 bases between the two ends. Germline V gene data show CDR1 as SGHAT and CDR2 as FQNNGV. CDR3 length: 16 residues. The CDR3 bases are TGTGCCAGCCGGAAGCCAGGGACACGTAATTTCTACGAGCAGTACTTC. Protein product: CASRKPGTRNFYEQYF.

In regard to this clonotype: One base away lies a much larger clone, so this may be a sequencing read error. As DNA, the CDR3 is TGTGCCAGCAGTTTCGGGACAGGAGCCAATCCACCCCTCCACTTT. Amino acids: CASSFGTGANPPLHF. The rearrangement joins TRBV27 to TRBJ1-6; 8 positions match TRBD1. Germline CDR1 reads MNHEY; CDR2 reads SMNVEV (reference sequence). Germline trimming cut 3 bases from V and 11 bases from J; bases unmatched to any gene: 9. This CDR3 has 15 amino acids.